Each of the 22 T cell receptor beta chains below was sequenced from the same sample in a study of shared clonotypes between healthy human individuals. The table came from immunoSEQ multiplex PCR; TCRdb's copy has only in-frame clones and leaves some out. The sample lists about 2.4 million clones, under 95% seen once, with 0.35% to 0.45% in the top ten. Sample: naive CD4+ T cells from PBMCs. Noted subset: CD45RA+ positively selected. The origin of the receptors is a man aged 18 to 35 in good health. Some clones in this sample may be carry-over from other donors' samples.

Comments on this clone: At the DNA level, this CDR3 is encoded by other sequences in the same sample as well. For the CDR3, the DNA is TGTGCCAGCAGCTTGGGACAGGGCGTCACAGATACGCAGTATTTT. It translates to CASSLGQGVTDTQYF. The chain joins TRBV5-4 to TRBJ2-3, with 7 bases lining up with TRBD1. CDR1 SGHNT and CDR2 YYREEE come from the germline V gene (reference sequence). The CDR3 is 15 residues long. Unmatched junction bases numbered 3, after V lost 0 bases and J lost 2 bases.

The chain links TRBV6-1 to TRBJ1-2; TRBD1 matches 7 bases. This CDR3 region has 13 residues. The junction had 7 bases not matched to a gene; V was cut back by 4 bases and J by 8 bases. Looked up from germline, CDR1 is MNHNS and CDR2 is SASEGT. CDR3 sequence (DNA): TGTGCCAGCAGTGGCCAGGGGGTCAGGGGCTACACCTTC. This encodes CASSGQGVRGYTF.

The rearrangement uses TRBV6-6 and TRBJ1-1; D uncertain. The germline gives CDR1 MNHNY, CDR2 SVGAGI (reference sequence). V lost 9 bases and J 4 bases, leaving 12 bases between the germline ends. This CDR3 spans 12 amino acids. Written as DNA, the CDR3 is TGTGCCAGTGGACTGACTGGCACTGAAGCTTTCTTT. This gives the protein CASGLTGTEAFF.

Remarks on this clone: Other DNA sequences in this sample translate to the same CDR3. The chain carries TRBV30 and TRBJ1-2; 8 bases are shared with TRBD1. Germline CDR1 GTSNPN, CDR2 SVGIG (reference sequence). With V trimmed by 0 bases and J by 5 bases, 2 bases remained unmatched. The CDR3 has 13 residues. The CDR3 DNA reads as TGTGCCTGGAGTGTAAACAGGGGGTATGGCTACACCTTC. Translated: CAWSVNRGYGYTF.

CDR3 residues: CASSETGWQTQYF. The CDR3 DNA reads TGTGCCAGCAGTGAGACAGGGTGGCAGACCCAGTACTTC. J is TRBJ2-5 and V is TRBV27; 7 bases are shared with TRBD1. The CDR3 extends over 13 amino acids. After removal of 5 bases from V and 6 bases from J, the junction contained 6 bases not matched to a gene. Germline CDR1 is MNHEY and CDR2 is SMNVEV (reference sequence).

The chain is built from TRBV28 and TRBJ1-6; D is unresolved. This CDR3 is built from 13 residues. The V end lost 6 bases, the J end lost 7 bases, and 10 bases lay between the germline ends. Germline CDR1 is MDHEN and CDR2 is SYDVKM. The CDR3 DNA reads TGTGCCAGCAGCCGAGGAGGGAATTCACCCCTCCACTTT. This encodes CASSRGGNSPLHF.

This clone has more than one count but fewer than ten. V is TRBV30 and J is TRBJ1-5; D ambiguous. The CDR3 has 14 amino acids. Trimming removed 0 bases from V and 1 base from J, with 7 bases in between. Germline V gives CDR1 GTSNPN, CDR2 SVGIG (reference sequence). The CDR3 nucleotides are TGTGCCTGGAGTGTAAGTAAGAGCAATCAGCCCCAGCATTTT. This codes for CAWSVSKSNQPQHF.

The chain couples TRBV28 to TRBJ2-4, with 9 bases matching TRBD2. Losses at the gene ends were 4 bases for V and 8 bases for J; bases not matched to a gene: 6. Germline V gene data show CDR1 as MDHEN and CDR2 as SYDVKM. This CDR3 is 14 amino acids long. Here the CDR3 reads CASSWGAGGDIQYF. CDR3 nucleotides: TGTGCCAGCAGTTGGGGAGCGGGAGGAGACATTCAGTACTTC.

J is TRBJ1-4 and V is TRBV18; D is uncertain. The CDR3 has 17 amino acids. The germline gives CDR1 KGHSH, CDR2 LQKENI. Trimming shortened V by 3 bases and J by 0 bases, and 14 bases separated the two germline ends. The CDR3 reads CASSPIKGVSTNEKLFF. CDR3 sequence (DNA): TGTGCCAGCTCACCGATTAAGGGTGTCTCAACTAATGAAAAACTGTTTTTT.

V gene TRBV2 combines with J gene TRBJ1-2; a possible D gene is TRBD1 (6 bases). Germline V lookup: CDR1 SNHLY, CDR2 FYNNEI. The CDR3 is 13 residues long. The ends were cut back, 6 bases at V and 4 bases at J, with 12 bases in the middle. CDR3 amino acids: CASSRGGAYGYTF. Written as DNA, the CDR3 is TGTGCCAGCAGCCGGGGGGGGGCCTATGGCTACACCTTC. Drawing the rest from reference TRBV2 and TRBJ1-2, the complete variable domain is EPEVTQTPSHQVTQMGQEVILRCVPISNHLYFYWYRQILGQKVEFLVSFYNNEISEKSEIFDDQFSVERPDGSNFTLKIRSTKLEDSAMYFCASSRGGAYGYTFGSGTRLTVV.

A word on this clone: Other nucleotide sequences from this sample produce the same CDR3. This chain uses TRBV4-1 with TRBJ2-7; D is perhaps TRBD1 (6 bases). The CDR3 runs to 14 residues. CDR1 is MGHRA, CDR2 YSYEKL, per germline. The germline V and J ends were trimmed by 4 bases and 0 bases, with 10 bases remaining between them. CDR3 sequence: CASSRRTDSYEQYF. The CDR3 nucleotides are TGCGCCAGCAGCCGTCGGACAGACTCCTACGAGCAGTACTTC.

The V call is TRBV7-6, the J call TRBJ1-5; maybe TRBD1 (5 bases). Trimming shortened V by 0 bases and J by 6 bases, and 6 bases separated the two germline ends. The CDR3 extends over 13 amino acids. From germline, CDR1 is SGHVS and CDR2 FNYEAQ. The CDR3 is CASSLAGTQPQHF. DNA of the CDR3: TGTGCCAGCAGCTTAGCCGGGACTCAGCCCCAGCATTTT.

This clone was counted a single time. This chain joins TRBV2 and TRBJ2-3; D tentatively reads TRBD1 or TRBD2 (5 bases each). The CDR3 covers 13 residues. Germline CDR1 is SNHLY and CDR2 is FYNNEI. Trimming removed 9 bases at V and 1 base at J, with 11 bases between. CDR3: CARSQGGTDTQYF. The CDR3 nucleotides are TGTGCCAGGTCGCAGGGAGGCACAGATACGCAGTATTTT.

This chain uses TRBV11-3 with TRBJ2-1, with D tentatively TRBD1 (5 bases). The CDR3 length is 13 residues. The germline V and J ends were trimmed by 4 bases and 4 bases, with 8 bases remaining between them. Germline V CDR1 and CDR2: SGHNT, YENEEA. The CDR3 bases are TGTGCCAGCAGCTCCAGGGATTACAATGAGCAGTTCTTC. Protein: CASSSRDYNEQFF.

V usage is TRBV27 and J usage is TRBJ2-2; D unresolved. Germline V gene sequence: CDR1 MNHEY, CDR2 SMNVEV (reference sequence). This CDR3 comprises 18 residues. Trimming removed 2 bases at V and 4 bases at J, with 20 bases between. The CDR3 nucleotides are TGTGCCAGCAGTTTACTACTCCTCCCCCCGCGAGGCACCGGGGAGCTGTTTTTT. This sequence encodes CASSLLLLPPRGTGELFF.

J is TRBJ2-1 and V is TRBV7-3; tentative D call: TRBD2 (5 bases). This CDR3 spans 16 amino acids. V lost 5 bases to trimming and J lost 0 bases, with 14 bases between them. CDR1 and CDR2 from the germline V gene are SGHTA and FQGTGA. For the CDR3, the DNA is TGTGCCAGCAGCCGATCTCCGGGAAGCTCCTACAATGAGCAGTTCTTC. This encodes CASSRSPGSSYNEQFF.

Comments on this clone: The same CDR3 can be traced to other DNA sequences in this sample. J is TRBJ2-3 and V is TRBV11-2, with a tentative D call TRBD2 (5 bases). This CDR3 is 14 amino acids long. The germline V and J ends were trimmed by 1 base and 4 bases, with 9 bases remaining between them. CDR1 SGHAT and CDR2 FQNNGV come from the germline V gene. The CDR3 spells CASSLVLAADTQYF. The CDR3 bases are TGTGCCAGCAGCTTAGTTCTAGCTGCAGATACGCAGTATTTT. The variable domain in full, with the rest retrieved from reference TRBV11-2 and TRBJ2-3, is EAGVAQSPRYKIIEKRQSVAFWCNPISGHATLYWYQQILGQGPKLLIQFQNNGVVDDSQLPKDRFSAERLKGVDSTLKIQPAKLEDSAVYLCASSLVLAADTQYFGPGTRLTVL.

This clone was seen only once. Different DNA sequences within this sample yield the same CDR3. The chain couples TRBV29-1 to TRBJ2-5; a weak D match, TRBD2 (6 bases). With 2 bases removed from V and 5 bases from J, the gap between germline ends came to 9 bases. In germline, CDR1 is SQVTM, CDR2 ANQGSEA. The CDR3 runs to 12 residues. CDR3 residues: CSVERTSETQYF. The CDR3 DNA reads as TGCAGCGTTGAAAGAACTAGCGAGACCCAGTACTTC. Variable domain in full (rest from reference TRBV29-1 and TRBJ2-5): SAVISQKPSRDICQRGTSLTIQCQVDSQVTMMFWYRQQPGQSLTLIATANQGSEATYESGFVIDKFPISRPNLTFSTLTVSNMSPEDSSIYLCSVERTSETQYFGPGTRLLVL.

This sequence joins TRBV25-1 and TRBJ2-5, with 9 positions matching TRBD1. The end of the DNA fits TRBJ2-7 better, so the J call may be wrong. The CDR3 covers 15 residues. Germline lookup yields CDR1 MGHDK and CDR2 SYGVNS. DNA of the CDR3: TGTGCCAGCAGTGACCCCAGGACAGGGGCCTACGAGCAGTACTTC. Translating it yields CASSDPRTGAYEQYF.

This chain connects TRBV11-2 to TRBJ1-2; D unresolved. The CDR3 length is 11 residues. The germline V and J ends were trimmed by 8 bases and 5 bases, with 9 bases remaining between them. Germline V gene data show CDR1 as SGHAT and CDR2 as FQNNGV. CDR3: CASEAGYGYTF. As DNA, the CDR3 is TGTGCCAGCGAAGCGGGATATGGCTACACCTTC.

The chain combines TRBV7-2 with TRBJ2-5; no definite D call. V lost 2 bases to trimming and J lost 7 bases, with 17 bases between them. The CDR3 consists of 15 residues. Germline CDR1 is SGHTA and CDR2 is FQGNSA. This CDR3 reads CASSLLSRTGGTQYF. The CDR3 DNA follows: TGTGCCAGCAGCTTACTATCAAGAACTGGTGGGACCCAGTACTTC.

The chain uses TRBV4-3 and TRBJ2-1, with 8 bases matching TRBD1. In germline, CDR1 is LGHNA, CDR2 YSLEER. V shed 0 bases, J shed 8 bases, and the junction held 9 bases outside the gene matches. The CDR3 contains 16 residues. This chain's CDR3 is CASSQDGPGGRDEQFF. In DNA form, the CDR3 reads TGCGCCAGCAGCCAAGATGGTCCAGGGGGCCGGGATGAGCAGTTCTTC.